The 18 T cell receptor beta chains below come from one sample, sequenced in a study of CD8+ T cells in alopecia areata. RNA extraction was followed by reverse transcription into cDNA, which acted as the sequencing template. TCRdb's copy holds only in-frame clones and misses some; the assay was immunoSEQ multiplex PCR. Here the sample spans about 200,000 clones, roughly 60% being singletons. The treatment: oral pan-JAK inhibitor, 5-10 mg twice daily. The sequences come from CD4+ T cells sorted from blood, collected at week 24, from a patient treated with tofacitinib. These receptors came from a human donor with alopecia areata.

J is TRBJ1-1 and V is TRBV29-1; the D is unclear. The CDR3 runs to 14 residues. Germline loops: CDR1 SQVTM, CDR2 ANQGSEA. Trimming took off 5 bases at V and 1 base at J, with 14 bases between the two ends. CDR3 region: CSVKRTVANTEAFF. The CDR3 DNA reads as TGCAGCGTTAAGCGGACGGTAGCGAACACTGAAGCTTTCTTT.

The rearrangement uses TRBV11-2 and TRBJ1-6; D gene ambiguous. V lost 4 bases and J 6 bases, leaving 7 bases between the germline ends. This CDR3 has 13 residues. Germline values: CDR1 SGHAT, CDR2 FQNNGV. CDR3 loop: CASSSQPNSPLHF. In DNA form, the CDR3 reads TGTGCCAGCAGCTCCCAACCTAATTCACCCCTCCACTTT.

The rearrangement uses TRBV6-1 and TRBJ2-5; D is undetermined. This CDR3 contains 13 residues. Trimming pared 6 bases from V and 5 bases from J, leaving 13 bases between. Germline CDR1 and CDR2: MNHNS and SASEGT. This chain's CDR3 is CASSKLGWETQYF. CDR3 nucleotide sequence: TGTGCCAGCAGCAAGCTCGGTTGGGAGACCCAGTACTTC.

The J gene is TRBJ2-5, the V gene TRBV7-2, with 10 bases lining up with TRBD2. Trimming took 0 bases from V and 9 from J; bases not matched to a gene: 10. The CDR3 runs 16 residues. Germline CDR1 reads SGHTA; CDR2 reads FQGNSA. CDR3 in DNA: TGTGCCAGCAGCTTAGCAGCTAGCGGGGGCCTGGGAGCCCAGTACTTC. This sequence encodes CASSLAASGGLGAQYF.

The chain recombines TRBV27 with TRBJ2-2; D is unclear. The length of the CDR3 is 12 residues. Germline V lookup: CDR1 MNHEY, CDR2 SMNVEV (reference sequence). Trimming cost V 5 bases and J 0 bases, with 1 base left between them. The CDR3 nucleotides are TGTGCCAGCAGTACGAACACCGGGGAGCTGTTTTTT. Amino acids: CASSTNTGELFF.

This sequence joins TRBV9 and TRBJ2-1, with D possibly matching TRBD1 (5 bases). CDR1 is SGDLS and CDR2 is YYNGEE in the germline V gene. Between the trimmed V and J ends, which lost 0 bases and 7 bases, there was a span of 14 bases. The CDR3 sequence is 15 residues long. CDR3 amino acids: CASSVVDSPRNEQFF. The CDR3 DNA sequence: TGTGCCAGCAGCGTAGTTGACAGCCCGAGGAATGAGCAGTTCTTC.

The V call is TRBV29-1, the J call TRBJ1-3, with D uncertain. This CDR3 comprises 14 residues. Trimming removed 4 bases from V and 1 base from J, with 11 bases in between. CDR1 and CDR2 (germline): SQVTM, ANQGSEA. CDR3 amino acids: CSVVSRTSGNTIYF. Written as DNA, the CDR3 is TGCAGCGTTGTCTCGAGGACTTCTGGAAACACCATATATTTT.

The V and J genes are TRBV5-1 and TRBJ2-3; TRBD1 is a possible D gene (5 bases). V was clipped by 2 bases and J by 1 base, with 11 bases between them. Per the germline V gene, CDR1 is SGHRS and CDR2 is YFSETQ. The CDR3 is made up of 15 amino acids. CDR3 DNA: TGCGCCAGCAGCTTTTCAACGACAGGCACAGATACGCAGTATTTT. The encoded protein is CASSFSTTGTDTQYF. The full variable domain, in which reference TRBV5-1 and TRBJ2-3 provide the parts outside the CDR3, is KAGVTQTPRYLIKTRGQQVTLSCSPISGHRSVSWYQQTPGQGLQFLFEYFSETQRNKGNFPGRFSGRQFSNSRSEMNVSTLELGDSALYLCASSFSTTGTDTQYFGPGTRLTVL.

V usage is TRBV9 and J usage is TRBJ2-5; D not resolved. The CDR3 length is 12 residues. Trimming pared 3 bases from V and 5 bases from J, leaving 8 bases between. Germline V gene data show CDR1 as SGDLS and CDR2 as YYNGEE. For the CDR3, the DNA is TGTGCCAGCAGCGCTGGGTTGGAGACCCAGTACTTC. This sequence encodes CASSAGLETQYF.

This clone turned up a few times. The chain links TRBV29-1 to TRBJ1-1; D gene uncertain. Germline V lookup: CDR1 SQVTM, CDR2 ANQGSEA. Trimming pared 1 base from V and 0 bases from J, leaving 6 bases between. The CDR3 sequence is 13 residues long. CDR3 bases: TGCAGCGTTGAAGGGGCGGTGAACACTGAAGCTTTCTTT. Amino acid sequence: CSVEGAVNTEAFF.

V gene TRBV2 combines with J gene TRBJ1-3; D is uncertain. The CDR3 has 13 amino acids. Germline CDR1 reads SNHLY; CDR2 reads FYNNEI. Trimming left V 5 bases short and J 0 bases short, with 5 bases between. This chain's CDR3 is CASSTDSGNTIYF. Here the CDR3 DNA reads TGTGCCAGCAGTACAGACTCTGGAAACACCATATATTTT.

The chain employs TRBV13 and TRBJ2-7; the D is unclear. V dropped 0 bases and J dropped 4 bases, with 7 bases sitting between them. Germline V gene sequence: CDR1 PRHDT, CDR2 FYEKMQ (reference sequence). There are 13 residues in the CDR3. The CDR3 DNA reads TGTGCCAGCAGCTTAGGTGGTTGGTACGAGCAGTACTTC. This encodes CASSLGGWYEQYF.

V and J are TRBV29-1 and TRBJ2-1; possibly TRBD1 for D (5 bases). V was cut by 6 bases and J by 1 base, with 16 bases left in between. The CDR3 covers 15 residues. Germline V gene sequence: CDR1 SQVTM, CDR2 ANQGSEA. For the CDR3, the DNA is TGCAGCGTGAAACCGGACACAATATCCTACAATGAGCAGTTCTTC. Protein: CSVKPDTISYNEQFF.

The CDR3 DNA follows: TGTGCCAGCAGCGCCGTACTGGGGCAGGGGGATGAGACCCAGTACTTC. The encoded protein is CASSAVLGQGDETQYF. This chain connects TRBV9 to TRBJ2-5, with 7 bases that match TRBD1. The CDR3 covers 16 residues. Per the germline V gene, CDR1 is SGDLS and CDR2 is YYNGEE. V trimming: 3 bases; J trimming: 5 bases; junction bases outside the gene matches: 13.

CDR3 DNA sequence: TGTGCCAGCAGCCCCGACGGCCTCCGCTTCCTTGGGGAAAAACTGTTTTTT. It yields the protein CASSPDGLRFLGEKLFF. V is TRBV7-8 and J is TRBJ1-4; D is undetermined. The CDR3 spans 17 residues. Germline-derived CDR1 and CDR2 are SGHVS and FQNEAQ. Trimming pared 5 bases from V and 8 bases from J, leaving 24 bases between.

The chain is built from TRBV29-1 and TRBJ1-1; 7 bases match TRBD1. Looked up from germline, CDR1 is SQVTM and CDR2 is ANQGSEA. The CDR3 is made up of 12 amino acids. The J segment lost 4 bases and the V segment lost 6 bases, leaving 5 bases of the junction unmatched. CDR3 region: CSVDRQGTEAFF. CDR3 coding DNA: TGCAGCGTAGACAGACAGGGCACTGAAGCTTTCTTT.

The chain carries TRBV30 and TRBJ1-1, with D uncertain. Looked up from germline, CDR1 is GTSNPN and CDR2 is SVGIG (reference sequence). This CDR3 is 13 amino acids long. Deletions cut 6 bases from V and 1 base from J, with 12 bases between. CDR3 coding DNA: TGTGCCTGCATCGACCGGGCGAACACTGAAGCTTTCTTT. Translating it yields CACIDRANTEAFF.

V gene TRBV2 combines with J gene TRBJ2-7; 8 positions agree with TRBD2. V shed 5 bases and J 6 bases; nucleotides not matched to a gene: 9. The germline V gene encodes CDR1 SNHLY and CDR2 FYNNEI. CDR3 length equals 14 residues. The CDR3 sequence: CASSFTGTRSEQYF. The CDR3 bases are TGTGCCAGCAGTTTTACCGGGACTAGGTCCGAGCAGTACTTC.